This T cell receptor beta chain comes out of a study of shared clonotypes between healthy human individuals (dated by TCRdb to between 2020 and 2021). Regarding the complete study: The cohort comprised two women and a few men aged 18 to 49 years. Per donor, three plates each were used for CD4 naive and CD4 memory, two for CD8 naive, and one for CD8 memory. To estimate repertoire size and how much clonotype sharing occurs between individuals, the study deeply sequenced the blood TCR repertoires of five healthy adults. To increase sequencing depth and limit assay-specific biases, TCR repertoire library preparation and sequencing were carried out by different laboratories using diverse techniques. Leukapheresis yielded between about 0.9 and 9.5 billion PBMCs per donor.

TCR CDR3 regions were amplified from genomic DNA by multiplex PCR using the deep immunoSEQ assay. For each cell subset, the extracted genomic DNA was distributed evenly across all wells of several immunoSEQ 96-well plates, and each plate served as one replicate. For sorted subsets, each replicate PCR was loaded with roughly 190 ng genomic DNA, equivalent to approximately 27,000 T cell genomes. Purified libraries were measured with a Qubit 3.0 fluorometer, size-checked on a Bioanalyzer 2100, and measured again with the KAPA Library Quantification kit. A separate single-read 150-cycle Illumina NextSeq 550 flow cell was used to sequence each immunoSEQ 96-well plate. The authors processed their data as follows. Because the immunoSEQ output held only junctional sequences and lacked quality scores, the filtering could not match the filtering applied to full-length reads. Sequences were annotated with PyIR, a Python wrapper for IgBLAST v1.9, and V/J genes and CDR3 were assigned using IMGT germline references. Reads were filtered out if the reads had weak V/J assignments (E-value above 1e-6), no CDR3, stop codons, out-of-frame junctions, or ambiguous translated residues. V3J clonotypes were defined as sequences sharing an identical inferred V gene, J gene, and CDR3 amino acid sequence. Percentage overlap between repertoires was computed as shared unique clonotypes divided by the size of the smaller repertoire. Three approaches were used to assess repertoire richness: RTK rarefaction, the Chao1 estimator, and Recon v2.1 estimates of unobserved clonotypes. Generation probabilities were computed with OLGA for all TCRbeta clonotypes obtained by the gDNA method from a few donors. TCRdb took over this immuneACCESS table, retaining in-frame rearrangements with V and J assigned. Such tables are incomplete; in checked studies, under half of the missing clones stem from an unresolved V gene, and the remainder is unexplained. V, J and clone size derive from that table, while D and trimming were established from the DNA sequence. This sample gives about 2 million clones in total; roughly 94% of them show up just once. More than 0.1% of the sample is taken by the ten largest.

From the cysteine through the phenylalanine, the CDR3 covers 15 amino acids. Only the CDR3 DNA stays, 45 bases, in frame from base 1. CDR1 and CDR2 were assigned from the germline V gene as SGHAT and FQNNGV. V and J are truncated by 0 bases and 0 bases respectively, leaving an intervening sequence of 6 bases. Healthy HIV-negative adults with no recently reported acute infections or vaccinations were included as donors. Only Caucasian adults living in Nashville, Tennessee, USA were represented among the donors. Magnetic negative selection was used to enrich CD4+ T cells, after which naive cells were positively selected on CD45RA and the negative fraction became the memory subset. Blood was obtained by leukapheresis, after which PBMCs were separated by Ficoll-Histopaque density gradient centrifugation and cryopreserved in liquid nitrogen vapor phase. Purity and quantity of every magnetically sorted T cell population were checked by analytical flow cytometry. Each sorted fraction had its genomic DNA isolated and then quantified by UV absorbance on a Nanodrop 2000c.

A note on this clone: Its cognate antigen has yet to be identified. Per-base qualities were not stored, and no clone one base away is much larger.

Study-wide findings and limitations: Naive subsets generally had larger estimated clonotype richness than memory subsets did. Approximately 5% of naive CD4, 3% to 4% of naive CD8, approximately 2.2% of memory CD4, and roughly 0.4% of memory CD8 clonotypes were shared across several donors. Pairwise subsampling led to the expectation that sequencing depth would affect the degree of clonotype sharing among donors. Only blood was sampled, and tissue TCR repertoires likely differ from those in blood. Because the study included a small number of donors, the genetic and exposure-history diversity represented was limited. Compared with non-shared clonotypes, the clonotypes found in all four sorted-subset donors had higher generation probabilities. Even with the large sequencing depth, rarefaction of the sorted-subset datasets indicated that sequencing was incomplete.

The TCR was taken from a man aged 18 to 29 in good health. Sequencing was carried out using naive CD4+ T cells sorted from blood. The cell subset or site label, as the study defines it: CD45RA+ positively selected. The V gene is TRBV11-2 and the J gene is TRBJ1-3; the D segment could be TRBD1, given 5 matching bases. CDR3 protein: CASSLEGTSGNTIYF. The sequenced DNA is TGTGCCAGCAGCTTAGAAGGGACCTCTGGAAACACCATATATTTT.